This entry features one TCR beta chain sequence. This clonotype occurred a few times. No cognate antigen has been identified for it. Base qualities were left out, and no much larger clone turns up one base away. Libraries of naive CD8 T cells were generated from roughly 21,000 to 960,000 sorted cells, with 10%, 30% or 50% of the purified RNA used. Naive CD8 T cells were FACS-sorted as CD8+CD4-CCR7+CD45RA+ on a BD FACSAria II into RLT Plus buffer. Nine to eleven TCR copies' worth of Jurkat RNA were spiked into roughly 18,000-1,000,000 naive CD8 T cell samples to test detection sensitivity. CD8 T cells were enriched using RosetteSep CD8+ T Cell Enrichment Cocktail and Ficoll-Paque, and the enriched cells then underwent ACK red cell lysis. V ends up 4 bases short and J 5 bases short, with an unmatched junction base count of 1. Including cysteine and phenylalanine, the CDR3 has 14 amino acids. Here the CDR3 DNA is all that survives: 42 bases in frame from base 1. CDR1 and CDR2 are read off the germline V gene as SNHLY and FYNNEI.

The data originate from a study of molecular identifiers for immune sequencing clone quantification (dated by TCRdb to the late 2010s). About the investigation overall: In a replicate experiment, RNA from roughly 18,000 or 92,000 naive CD8 T cells was split into five aliquots, four of which were sequenced. This methods study benchmarked molecular-identifier clustering-based TCR repertoire sequencing (MIDCIRS) and TCR RNA copy counting, using CD8 T cells to do so. General findings and caveats noted by the study authors: Spiked-in Jurkat TCR RNA equivalent to a single cell was reported to be detectable even among some 910,000 naive CD8 T cells. In CMV-specific effector cells, clones with more than 20 RNA copies accounted for over 99% of molecules, whereas in naive cells such clones accounted for under 1%. Highly expanded clone sizes could be underestimated if identical TCR molecules share a barcode. Without barcode sub-clustering, chimeric consensus sequences inflated TCR diversity; chimeras reached as high as 47%. Modeling estimated about three recovered TCR RNA copies per cell, compared with roughly 10 by digital PCR, which implies about 30% capture efficiency. The naive libraries included spiked-in Jurkat TCR RNA (roughly eleven copies' worth), and this Jurkat TCR RNA is not part of the donor repertoire.

Library prep was done by PCR. The sequencing machine was an Illumina HiSeq 4000. Bulk TCR libraries were prepared as previously described, using TCR primers listed in Table S5. Total RNA was purified with the Qiagen AllPrep DNA/RNA kit. Before any analysis, reads coming from multiple sequencing runs of the same library were combined into one pool. Per the authors' processing: Reads were retained only if the reads had an exact TCR constant sequence, and the retained reads were trimmed to 150 nt and grouped according to their 12-nt molecular barcodes. Within each barcode group, reads were sub-clustered at a 15% Levenshtein threshold, and quality-weighted consensus sequences were built per RNA molecule. Non-functional sequences were removed, as were lower-count sequences one edit away from another. On the basis of fitting two negative binomial distributions, barcode sub-clusters with fewer than 20% of the maximum read count were discarded. The public reads were reprocessed in TCRdb via fastp at Q25 and MiXCR, keeping in-frame beta chains. When rows share a CDR3 protein, they turn into one entry using the most common DNA and genes. These V and J calls rely on TCRdb rather than the paper's analysis. This sample holds about 640,000 distinct CDR3 sequences; just under 20% were observed only once. Roughly 0.9% of the sample comes from the top ten.

Source material: naive CD8+ T cells from blood, with Jurkat cell RNA spiked in. This specimen's cell subset or site label, interpreted: FACS-sorted CD8+CD4-CCR7+CD45RA+ naive T cells. The V and J genes are TRBV2 and TRBJ1-4; 10 central nucleotides agree with TRBD1. This clonotype was sampled from a human donor in good health. Some libraries in this study had Jurkat cell RNA spiked in. CDR3 sequence: CASSGTGGNEKLFF. The DNA sequence is as follows: TGTGCCAGCAGTGGGACAGGGGGGAATGAAAAACTGTTTTTT. With the rest looked up from the reference TRBV2 and TRBJ1-4 genes rather than sequenced, the full variable domain is EPEVTQTPSHQVTQMGQEVILRCVPISNHLYFYWYRQILGQKVEFLVSFYNNEISEKSEIFDDQFSVERPDGSNFTLKIRSTKLEDSAMYFCASSGTGGNEKLFFGSGTQLSVL.